This is a list of T cell receptor beta chains from one sample in a study of cytomegalovirus exposure and HLA in healthy donors. Only in-frame clones appear in the TCRdb table, and some are missing; sequencing was by immunoSEQ multiplex PCR. The sample records approximately 270,000 clones, 80% to 90% being singletons. Specimen: PBMCs. These receptors were taken from a woman aged 18-30 years in good health and CMV-seronegative. Each CDR3 is given with its conserved first and last residue. D genes are given only for firm matches. Clone size, where shown, is once, few, many, or a class for clones that have expanded.

TRBV5-1	-	TRBJ2-3	-	CASRRQISTDTQYF	TGCGCCAGCAGGCGACAGATTAGCACAGATACGCAGTATTTT
TRBV5-1	-	TRBJ2-7	TRBD2	CASSLGTSGSLVYEQYF	TGCGCCAGCAGCTTGGGGACTAGCGGGAGTCTTGTCTACGAGCAGTACTTC
TRBV29-1	-	TRBJ2-2	-	CSGEATNTGELFF	TGCAGCGGAGAGGCTACGAACACCGGGGAGCTGTTTTTT
TRBV9	-	TRBJ2-1	TRBD2	CASSVAGRGGRSEQFF	TGTGCCAGCAGCGTAGCAGGGCGGGGGGGCCGCAGTGAGCAGTTCTTC
TRBV29-1	-	TRBJ2-1	TRBD1	CSVEGGQGGNEQFF	TGCAGCGTTGAAGGCGGACAGGGTGGCAATGAGCAGTTCTTC
TRBV21-1	-	TRBJ1-1	-	CAFRTGRMNTEAFF	TGTGCCTTTCGGACAGGGCGCATGAACACTGAAGCTTTCTTT
TRBV9	-	TRBJ2-7	TRBD1	CASSKDRGPYEQYF	TGTGCCAGCAGCAAAGACAGGGGGCCATACGAGCAGTACTTC
TRBV6-5	-	TRBJ1-6	TRBD1	CASSTPTGYNSPLHF	TGTGCCAGCAGTACTCCGACAGGGTATAATTCACCCCTCCACTTT
TRBV7-2	-	TRBJ2-3	-	CASSVRRSGRSDTQYF	TGTGCCAGCAGCGTACGACGGAGTGGTCGGTCAGATACGCAGTATTTT
TRBV11-2	-	TRBJ2-1	-	CASSLREQFF	TGTGCCAGCAGCCTCAGGGAGCAGTTCTTC
TRBV5-1	once	TRBJ1-1	-	CASRQTASSMNTEAFF	TGCGCCAGCAGACAAACAGCTAGCTCAATGAACACTGAAGCTTTCTTT
TRBV4-1	-	TRBJ1-1	-	CASSQPTVSTEAFF	TGCGCCAGCAGCCAACCGACAGTGAGCACTGAAGCTTTCTTT
TRBV19	-	TRBJ2-7	TRBD1	CASSLTGERQYF	TGTGCCAGTAGCCTTACAGGGGAGCGGCAGTACTTC
TRBV7-6	-	TRBJ2-7	-	CASSSFDSYEQYF	TGTGCCAGCAGCTCGTTCGACAGCTACGAGCAGTACTTC
TRBV29-1	-	TRBJ2-3	TRBD2	CSVEVLAGVADTQYF	TGCAGCGTTGAAGTCCTAGCGGGGGTTGCAGATACGCAGTATTTT
TRBV7-9	-	TRBJ1-1	-	CASRVTDTEAFF	TGTGCCAGCAGGGTGACAGACACTGAAGCTTTCTTT
TRBV5-1	-	TRBJ1-1	-	CASSWTLNTEAFF	TGCGCCAGCAGTTGGACACTGAACACTGAAGCTTTCTTT
TRBV9	-	TRBJ1-2	-	CASSPLLGTGRVYGYTF	TGTGCCAGCAGCCCACTTTTGGGGACTGGCCGGGTCTATGGCTACACCTTC
TRBV6-4	-	TRBJ2-6	TRBD1	CASSDGQVGGNVLTF	TGTGCCAGCAGTGACGGACAGGTTGGGGGCAACGTCCTGACTTTC
TRBV29-1	-	TRBJ1-2	-	CSVEGRGGRRVNYGYTF	TGCAGCGTTGAAGGGAGGGGAGGCCGGCGGGTTAACTATGGCTACACCTTC
TRBV5-1	-	TRBJ1-3	-	CASSFQGSSGNTIYF	TGCGCCAGCAGCTTCCAGGGGAGTTCTGGAAACACCATATATTTT
TRBV19	-	TRBJ2-2	TRBD1	CASSGTGRAGELFF	TGTGCCAGTAGCGGGACAGGGCGGGCCGGGGAGCTGTTTTTT
TRBV19	-	TRBJ2-1	-	CASSIRGHGDYNEQFF	TGTGCCAGTAGTATCAGGGGCCATGGGGACTACAATGAGCAGTTCTTC
TRBV7-8	-	TRBJ2-7	TRBD1	CASSHNRYRGTYHEQYF	TGTGCCAGCAGCCATAATCGTTACAGGGGAACTTACCACGAGCAGTACTTC
TRBV19	-	TRBJ2-7	-	CASSIATPSYEQYF	TGTGCCAGTAGTATAGCGACACCGTCCTACGAGCAGTACTTC
TRBV4-3	-	TRBJ2-5	-	CASSQDWAGLGTQYF	TGCGCCAGCAGCCAAGATTGGGCAGGGCTAGGGACCCAGTACTTC
TRBV19	-	TRBJ1-4	-	CASSPGHGNEKLFF	TGTGCCAGTAGTCCGGGACACGGGAATGAAAAACTGTTTTTT
TRBV27	-	TRBJ1-5	-	CASSAHRGGSSSQPQHF	TGTGCCAGCAGCGCCCATAGGGGAGGGAGTTCGAGTCAGCCCCAGCATTTT
TRBV7-2	-	TRBJ2-1	-	CASSLPGSSYNEQFF	TGTGCCAGCAGCTTGCCGGGGAGCTCCTACAATGAGCAGTTCTTC
TRBV27	-	TRBJ2-3	TRBD2	CASSPSGGADTQYF	TGTGCCAGCAGTCCTAGCGGGGGGGCAGATACGCAGTATTTT
TRBV18	-	TRBJ1-1	-	CASSPLTGRVAEAFF	TGTGCCAGCTCACCACTAACGGGAAGGGTGGCTGAAGCTTTCTTT
TRBV5-1	once	TRBJ1-1	-	CASSLDAGKTEAFF	TGCGCCAGCAGCTTGGATGCAGGGAAGACTGAAGCTTTCTTT
TRBV4-2	-	TRBJ2-7	TRBD2	CASSQVGTSGRYEQYF	TGTGCCAGCAGCCAAGTTGGGACTAGCGGACGATACGAGCAGTACTTC
TRBV9	-	TRBJ2-5	TRBD1	CASSVVTGGRETQYF	TGTGCCAGCAGCGTAGTAACAGGGGGCAGGGAGACCCAGTACTTC
TRBV7-8	-	TRBJ2-7	TRBD2	CASSYGGVAYEQYF	TGTGCCAGCAGCTACGGGGGGGTAGCCTACGAGCAGTACTTC
TRBV29-1	-	TRBJ2-1	-	CSVEGGDHNEQFF	TGCAGCGTTGAAGGGGGCGATCACAATGAGCAGTTCTTC
TRBV2	-	TRBJ2-3	TRBD2	CASTSRGAGEWADTQYF	TGTGCCAGCACCTCCCGGGGTGCGGGAGAGTGGGCAGATACGCAGTATTTT
TRBV7-9	-	TRBJ2-4	-	CASSLTGLAKNIQYF	TGTGCCAGCAGCTTAACAGGCCTAGCCAAAAACATTCAGTACTTC
TRBV5-6	-	TRBJ1-2	-	CASTLLGAGVSYGYTF	TGTGCCAGCACCCTCCTGGGGGCAGGGGTCAGCTATGGCTACACCTTC
TRBV14	-	TRBJ2-5	-	CASSQSSETQYF	TGTGCCAGCAGCCAAAGTAGCGAGACCCAGTACTTC
TRBV9	-	TRBJ2-7	-	CASSLRDSISYEQYF	TGTGCCAGCAGCTTGCGAGACTCGATATCCTACGAGCAGTACTTC
TRBV11-2	-	TRBJ2-1	-	CASSSRWTELSSYNEQFF	TGTGCCAGCAGCTCAAGATGGACAGAGTTAAGCTCCTACAATGAGCAGTTCTTC
TRBV6-1	-	TRBJ1-5	-	CASSEGQGSNQPQHF	TGTGCCAGCAGTGAGGGGCAGGGGAGCAATCAGCCCCAGCATTTT
TRBV9	-	TRBJ2-1	-	CASSRESYNEQFF	TGTGCCAGCAGTCGGGAAAGCTACAATGAGCAGTTCTTC
TRBV7-2	-	TRBJ1-2	TRBD1	CASSFDRGRYTF	TGTGCCAGCAGCTTCGACAGGGGCCGCTACACCTTC
TRBV4-3	-	TRBJ2-1	-	CASSQGGGLSYNEQFF	TGCGCCAGCAGCCAAGGGGGAGGCCTTTCCTACAATGAGCAGTTCTTC
TRBV5-6	-	TRBJ1-2	-	CASSYQEEDYYGYTF	TGTGCCAGCAGCTACCAGGAGGAGGATTACTATGGCTACACCTTC
TRBV2	-	TRBJ1-5	TRBD1	CASKTGEVQPQHF	TGTGCCAGCAAGACAGGGGAGGTTCAGCCCCAGCATTTT
TRBV10-3	once	TRBJ1-2	TRBD1	CAISPHRGEFRGYTF	TGTGCCATCAGTCCCCACAGGGGGGAATTTCGTGGCTACACCTTC
TRBV28	-	TRBJ2-7	TRBD2	CASSTSGSYEQYF	TGTGCCAGTTCTACTAGCGGGAGCTACGAGCAGTACTTC
TRBV7-2	-	TRBJ1-4	TRBD1	CASSSKTGALNEKLFF	TGTGCCAGCAGCTCTAAAACAGGGGCTCTTAATGAAAAACTGTTTTTT
TRBV2	-	TRBJ1-5	-	CASSESQGSNQPQHF	TGTGCCAGCAGTGAATCACAGGGTAGCAATCAGCCCCAGCATTTT
TRBV27	-	TRBJ2-6	TRBD1	CASSPWTGPNSGANVLTF	TGTGCCAGCAGTCCCTGGACAGGACCGAACTCTGGGGCCAACGTCCTGACTTTC
TRBV6-5	-	TRBJ1-4	-	CASSYRSWVGNEKLFF	TGTGCCAGCAGTTATAGGAGCTGGGTAGGAAACGAAAAACTGTTTTTT
TRBV4-2	-	TRBJ2-5	TRBD2	CASSDGAGAQTQYF	TGTGCCAGCAGCGACGGAGCGGGAGCCCAGACCCAGTACTTC